Presented here are 4 T cell receptor beta chains from one specimen sequenced in a study of T cells in localized non-small cell lung cancer. The protocol was immunoSEQ multiplex PCR, while the TCRdb copy is restricted to in-frame clones and leaves out a portion. This sample has approximately 26,000 clones, with 75% to 95% found just once. The input for sequencing was peripheral blood, taken before any cancer treatment. The source of these receptors is an older female donor with stage II squamous cell lung carcinoma.

The gene calls are TRBV30 and TRBJ2-7; D may be TRBD1 (5 bases). The germline V gene encodes CDR1 GTSNPN and CDR2 SVGIG (reference sequence). Trimming pared 4 bases from V and 0 bases from J, leaving 7 bases between. The CDR3 covers 12 residues. The CDR3 sequence: CAWTGNSYEQYF. The CDR3 DNA is TGTGCCTGGACAGGGAACTCCTACGAGCAGTACTTC. Variable domain in full (rest from reference TRBV30 and TRBJ2-7): SQTIHQWPATLVQPVGSPLSLECTVEGTSNPNLYWYRQAAGRGLQLLFYSVGIGQISSEVPQNLSASRPQDRQFILSSKKLLLSDSGFYLCAWTGNSYEQYFGPGTRLTVT.

The chain uses TRBV2 and TRBJ2-1, with D hard to call. V was pared by 4 bases and J by 7 bases, with 5 bases between. This CDR3 comprises 11 residues. Germline CDR1 and CDR2: SNHLY and FYNNEI. The CDR3 spells CASSGFNEQFF. CDR3 nucleotides: TGTGCCAGCAGTGGCTTTAATGAGCAGTTCTTC.

The chain has TRBV10-3 and TRBJ1-2; maybe TRBD1 (6 bases). Looked up from germline, CDR1 is ENHRY and CDR2 is SYGVKD. Trimming pared 2 bases from V and 7 bases from J, leaving 14 bases between. The CDR3 totals 14 residues. The CDR3 DNA reads as TGTGCCATCAGTGAGGGCGGGGGCGGCTCTGGCTACACCTTC. Translation gives CAISEGGGGSGYTF.

This rearrangement joins TRBV7-9 to TRBJ1-6, with no clear D. V gave up 5 bases and J gave up 7 bases, with 12 bases separating them. Germline V gene sequence: CDR1 SEHNR, CDR2 FQNEAQ (reference sequence). This CDR3 contains 14 residues. The chain's CDR3 is CASSHKDSNSPLHF. The CDR3 nucleotides are TGTGCCAGCAGCCACAAGGATTCGAATTCACCCCTCCACTTT.